Shown below are 25 T cell receptor beta chains from a single sample sequenced in a study of blood T cell repertoires in COVID-19. Assay used: immunoSEQ multiplex PCR; TCRdb lists only in-frame clones, some missing. This table has 140,000 to 150,000 clones, around 87% appearing once. The sequenced sample was PBMCs or T cells enriched from blood (not recorded which). The receptor source for this set is a woman aged 30 to 39 with acute COVID-19.

The chain links TRBV19 to TRBJ1-2; no firm D call. Germline CDR1 LNHDA, CDR2 SQIVND (reference sequence). This CDR3 spans 14 amino acids. V lost 5 bases and J 0 bases, leaving 10 bases between the germline ends. In DNA form, the CDR3 reads TGTGCCAGTAGTTCGTTACAGTCTAACTATGGCTACACCTTC. Its protein product is CASSSLQSNYGYTF.

Only a few counts were recorded for this clone. The CDR3, as DNA: TGTGCCAGCAGTGAGGCGACTCCCCGCTTCTTT. This encodes CASSEATPRFF. The chain employs TRBV2 and TRBJ1-1; D is unclear. CDR1 and CDR2 from the germline V gene are SNHLY and FYNNEI. Trimming shortened V by 3 bases and J by 14 bases, and 13 bases separated the two germline ends. CDR3 length: 11 amino acids.

This chain joins TRBV5-1 and TRBJ2-1; 7 bases match TRBD1. Germline V CDR1 and CDR2: SGHRS, YFSETQ. The CDR3 consists of 15 residues. Unmatched junction bases numbered 7, after V lost 5 bases and J lost 2 bases. CDR3: CASRVQGQPYNEQFF. In DNA form, the CDR3 reads TGCGCCAGCAGAGTCCAGGGACAGCCCTACAATGAGCAGTTCTTC.

The V and J genes are TRBV24-1 and TRBJ2-1; TRBD2 matches 8 bases. The V gene end was trimmed by 3 bases and the J gene end by 4 bases; junction bases not matched to a gene: 7. This CDR3 has 16 amino acids. CDR1 and CDR2 from the germline V gene are KGHDR and SFDVKD. This CDR3 reads CATSDPGASGYNEQFF. As DNA, the CDR3 is TGTGCCACCAGTGATCCAGGGGCTAGCGGGTACAATGAGCAGTTCTTC.

The chain carries TRBV11-3 and TRBJ1-6; tentative D call: TRBD1 (5 bases). The CDR3 runs to 13 residues. From germline, CDR1 is SGHNT and CDR2 YENEEA. Trimming pared 4 bases from V and 11 bases from J, leaving 12 bases between. In nucleotides, the CDR3 is TGTGCCAGCAGCTCTGACAGTCTAGCACCCCTCCACTTT. It yields the protein CASSSDSLAPLHF.

The J gene is TRBJ2-3, the V gene TRBV28, with D perhaps matching TRBD1 (6 bases). This CDR3 has 15 residues. Germline V gene data show CDR1 as MDHEN and CDR2 as SYDVKM. The V end lost 2 bases, the J end lost 1 base, and 10 bases lay between the germline ends. The CDR3 nucleotides are TGTGCCAGCAGTTTAGGGGGCCTCCGCACAGATACGCAGTATTTT. Translating gives CASSLGGLRTDTQYF.

The V and J genes are TRBV19 and TRBJ1-6; D is perhaps TRBD1 (5 bases). The germline V and J ends were trimmed by 3 bases and 9 bases, with 12 bases remaining between them. CDR3 size: 14 residues. Germline CDR1 and CDR2: LNHDA and SQIVND (reference sequence). DNA for the CDR3: TGTGCCAGTAGTATCCAGGGAGGCGCTTCACCCCTCCACTTT. Amino acids: CASSIQGGASPLHF.

The chain employs TRBV28 and TRBJ2-1; no firm D call. Germline loops: CDR1 MDHEN, CDR2 SYDVKM. With 4 bases removed from V and 5 bases from J, the gap between germline ends came to 6 bases. There are 12 residues in the CDR3. As DNA, the CDR3 is TGTGCCAGCAGTTCTATTAACAATGAGCAGTTCTTC. It translates to CASSSINNEQFF.

The chain has TRBV5-1 and TRBJ1-3; D is possibly TRBD1 (6 bases). V lost 3 bases and J lost 0, with 22 bases in between. CDR3 length: 19 residues. Germline V gene data show CDR1 as SGHRS and CDR2 as YFSETQ. CDR3 DNA sequence: TGCGCCAGCAGCTATACAGGGATCGGTGGGTTATACTCTGGAAACACCATATATTTT. It translates to CASSYTGIGGLYSGNTIYF.

The chain couples TRBV19 to TRBJ1-2, with D perhaps matching TRBD1 (5 bases). The CDR3 consists of 14 residues. Trimming cost V 9 bases and J 4 bases, with 18 bases left between them. CDR1 LNHDA and CDR2 SQIVND come from the germline V gene (reference sequence). The CDR3 DNA reads TGTGCCAGCACTGACAGCGACTGGACCTATGGCTACACCTTC. It codes for CASTDSDWTYGYTF.

The rearrangement links TRBV19 to TRBJ2-3; 8 bases are a match to TRBD2. The V gene end was trimmed by 4 bases and the J gene end by 1 base; junction bases not matched to a gene: 4. Per the germline V gene, CDR1 is LNHDA and CDR2 is SQIVND (reference sequence). This CDR3 is 15 amino acids long. The CDR3 DNA sequence: TGTGCCAGTAGTACCTTAGCGGGGCGCACAGATACGCAGTATTTT. Protein product: CASSTLAGRTDTQYF.

This rearrangement joins TRBV18 to TRBJ2-5, with no clear D. V was cut by 11 bases and J by 1 base, with 14 bases left in between. The germline CDR1 and CDR2 sequences are KGHSH and LQKENI. CDR3 length: 13 residues. CDR3 sequence: CAGRTTSQETQYF. The DNA for the CDR3 is TGTGCCGGCAGAACTACGTCCCAAGAGACCCAGTACTTC.

The chain uses TRBV9 and TRBJ2-7, with D possibly being TRBD2 (6 bases). Trimming took off 1 base at V and 3 bases at J, with 17 bases between the two ends. Germline lookup yields CDR1 SGDLS and CDR2 YYNGEE. This CDR3 has 16 amino acids. The CDR3, as DNA: TGTGCCAGCAGCGTACGGGGAGGATCTGAAGTCTACGAGCAGTACTTC. It codes for CASSVRGGSEVYEQYF.

This clone has a single count. The chain uses TRBV6-5 and TRBJ1-1; D gene ambiguous. The V gene's germline CDR1 is MNHEY and CDR2 SVGAGI. There are 13 residues in the CDR3. The V end lost 2 bases, the J end lost 1 base, and 5 bases lay between the germline ends. CDR3 sequence reads: CASSYIQNTEAFF. CDR3 bases: TGTGCCAGCAGTTACATCCAGAACACTGAAGCTTTCTTT.

The J gene is TRBJ2-7, the V gene TRBV9; 10 bases fit TRBD1. V shed 3 bases and J 0 bases; nucleotides not matched to a gene: 3. This CDR3 contains 15 residues. Looked up from germline, CDR1 is SGDLS and CDR2 is YYNGEE. DNA of the CDR3: TGTGCCAGCAGCGAGGGACAGGGGAGCTCCTACGAGCAGTACTTC. Amino acid sequence: CASSEGQGSSYEQYF.

The chain couples TRBV10-3 to TRBJ1-2; the match to TRBD1 covers 7 bases. After removal of 0 bases from V and 3 bases from J, the junction contained 7 bases not matched to a gene. The V gene's germline CDR1 is ENHRY and CDR2 SYGVKD. The CDR3 is 16 residues long. The CDR3: CAISESGRQGDYGYTF. In DNA form, the CDR3 reads TGTGCCATCAGTGAGTCGGGTAGACAGGGCGACTATGGCTACACCTTC.

The V and J genes are TRBV10-3 and TRBJ2-3; 7 nucleotides match TRBD2. This CDR3 is built from 14 residues. Germline V gene sequence: CDR1 ENHRY, CDR2 SYGVKD. The trim removed 6 bases at V and 4 bases at J, leaving 7 bases unmatched. The CDR3 here is CAIRAGVESDTQYF. CDR3 nucleotides: TGTGCCATCAGGGCGGGAGTTGAATCAGATACGCAGTATTTT.

The chain carries TRBV3-1 (or the pseudogene TRBV3-2) and TRBJ2-7, with a weak D call TRBD2 (6 bases). The V and J ends lost 0 bases and 3 bases respectively, with 12 bases between them. Germline CDR1 LGHDT, CDR2 YNNKEL (reference sequence). The CDR3 totals 15 residues. CDR3 in DNA: TGTGCCAGCAGCCAAGATGGCAAGCGGGTCTACGAGCAGTACTTC. It is translated as CASSQDGKRVYEQYF.

The chain carries TRBV9 and TRBJ2-1; D uncertain. The CDR3 contains 14 residues. CDR1 SGDLS and CDR2 YYNGEE come from the germline V gene. V gave up 0 bases and J gave up 4 bases, with 8 bases separating them. CDR3 nucleotide sequence: TGTGCCAGCAGCGTAGATGCACTTTACAATGAGCAGTTCTTC. This gives the protein CASSVDALYNEQFF.

V is TRBV19 and J is TRBJ2-4; D may be TRBD2 (6 bases). V was clipped by 3 bases and J by 4 bases, with 13 bases between them. The CDR3 has 15 residues. In germline, CDR1 is LNHDA, CDR2 SQIVND (reference sequence). The CDR3 is CASSIGGIQKNIQYF. The CDR3 nucleotides read TGTGCCAGTAGTATTGGGGGGATCCAAAAAAACATTCAGTACTTC.

The rearrangement joins TRBV7-6 to TRBJ1-6, with 9 bases matching TRBD1. The trim removed 5 bases at V and 15 bases at J, leaving 17 bases unmatched. This CDR3 region has 16 residues. CDR1 and CDR2 from the germline V gene are SGHVS and FNYEAQ. The CDR3 DNA follows: TGTGCCAGCAGCCTAACCACGGGACAGGGCGTTCGGGACCTCCACTTT. This codes for CASSLTTGQGVRDLHF. Full variable domain (outside the CDR3, taken from reference TRBV7-6 and TRBJ1-6): GAGVSQSPRYKVTKRGQDVALRCDPISGHVSLYWYRQALGQGPEFLTYFNYEAQQDKSGLPNDRFSAERPEGSISTLTIQRTEQRDSAMYRCASSLTTGQGVRDLHFGNGTRLTVT.

In its sample, this clone was seen a few times. The CDR3 reads CASSRGRLAGGYEQYF. The CDR3 DNA is TGCGCCAGCAGCCGCGGAAGACTAGCGGGAGGCTACGAGCAGTACTTC. This chain uses TRBV4-1 with TRBJ2-7; the match to TRBD2 covers 13 bases. This CDR3 has 16 residues. Per the germline V gene, CDR1 is MGHRA and CDR2 is YSYEKL. V gave up 4 bases and J gave up 3 bases; unmatched junction bases: 6.

The genes are TRBV7-9 and TRBJ2-7; D might be TRBD2 (6 bases). V was cut by 5 bases and J by 0 bases, with 14 bases left in between. CDR1 is SEHNR, CDR2 FQNEAQ, per germline (reference sequence). The CDR3 is 15 amino acids. The chain's CDR3 is CASSPGTLSSYEQYF. CDR3 in DNA: TGTGCCAGCAGCCCAGGGACTCTCAGCTCCTACGAGCAGTACTTC.

The chain combines TRBV7-2 with TRBJ2-7; 11 positions match TRBD2. Germline lookup yields CDR1 SGHTA and CDR2 FQGNSA. The V segment lost 5 bases and the J segment 2 bases; nucleotides outside the gene matches: 8. This CDR3 region has 16 residues. The CDR3 nucleotides read TGTGCCAGCAGCCCCAGTTTAGCGGGAGGGACCTACGAGCAGTACTTC. As protein: CASSPSLAGGTYEQYF.

The chain recombines TRBV9 with TRBJ2-3; 9 bases map to TRBD1. Germline V gene lookup returns CDR1 SGDLS and CDR2 YYNGEE. CDR3 length: 15 residues. V dropped 3 bases and J dropped 1; count of bases not matched to a gene: 3. This chain's CDR3 is CASSGRQGGTDTQYF. CDR3 in DNA: TGTGCCAGCAGCGGAAGACAGGGGGGCACAGATACGCAGTATTTT.